The 13 T cell receptor beta chains below were found in one sample sequenced in a study of pediatric ulcerative colitis. During colonoscopy, one to two rectal pinch biopsies were collected. Assay: immunoSEQ multiplex PCR; the TCRdb copy retains only in-frame clones and omits some. Of approximately 40,000 clones in the sample, around 75% were seen once. What was sequenced was gut tissue. The receptor source for this set is a boy between 10 and 17 years old with severe ulcerative colitis.

The chain uses TRBV10-2 and TRBJ2-7; 10 positions match TRBD2. V trimming: 3 bases; J trimming: 3 bases; junction bases outside the gene matches: 8. The germline V gene has CDR1 WSHSY and CDR2 SAAADI. The CDR3 runs to 16 residues. The CDR3 nucleotides read TGCGCCAGCAGTGATCCCAGCGGGGGGGAGGGCTACGAGCAGTACTTC. Protein: CASSDPSGGEGYEQYF.

The CDR3, as DNA: TGTGCCATCAGCGAAGTGGGGGGGAACACAGATACGCAGTATTTT. Protein: CAISEVGGNTDTQYF. The J gene is TRBJ2-3, the V gene TRBV10-3; TRBD2 matches at 7 bases. Germline CDR1 ENHRY, CDR2 SYGVKD. The ends lost 6 bases at V and 2 bases at J; junction bases unmatched: 8. The CDR3 runs 15 residues.

The V call is TRBV10-3, the J call TRBJ2-1; unclear D gene. Trimming stripped 10 bases from V and 8 bases from J, with 24 bases between. Germline V lookup: CDR1 ENHRY, CDR2 SYGVKD. This CDR3 has 15 amino acids. CDR3 region: CATSMDIDEDDEQFF. CDR3 in DNA: TGTGCCACCTCCATGGATATAGACGAGGACGATGAGCAGTTCTTC.

A note on this clone: The junction and the germline gene differ at one end; a read error may be behind it. The rearrangement joins TRBV2 to TRBJ1-5, with 9 nucleotides matching TRBD1. The V gene's germline CDR1 is SNHLY and CDR2 FYNNEI. This CDR3 has 15 residues. CDR3 residues: CASSDRTGGNQPQHF. CDR3 DNA sequence: TGTGCCAGCAGTGATCGTACAGGGGGCAACCAGCCCCAGCATTTT.

The chain links TRBV7-8 to TRBJ1-1, with a weak D call TRBD1 (5 bases). The CDR3 totals 15 residues. Germline V gene sequence: CDR1 SGHVS, CDR2 FQNEAQ. Trimming took off 5 bases at V and 0 bases at J, with 13 bases between the two ends. In DNA form, the CDR3 reads TGTGCCAGCAGCCCGGGGCGGGGGGTGAACACTGAAGCTTTCTTT. The encoded protein is CASSPGRGVNTEAFF. Full variable domain (outside the CDR3, taken from reference TRBV7-8 and TRBJ1-1): GAGVSQSPRYKVAKRGQDVALRCDPISGHVSLFWYQQALGQGPEFLTYFQNEAQLDKSGLPSDRFFAERPEGSVSTLKIQRTQQEDSAVYLCASSPGRGVNTEAFFGQGTRLTVV.

This clone was counted between two and nine times. The CDR3, as DNA: TGTGCCAGTACAGGACAGTCTGGAAACACCATATATTTT. Its protein is CASTGQSGNTIYF. This chain links TRBV19 with TRBJ1-3; a possible D gene is TRBD1 (6 bases). CDR1 and CDR2 from the germline V gene are LNHDA and SQIVND (reference sequence). V lost 7 bases, J lost 1 base, and 8 bases lay in between. This CDR3 has 13 amino acids.

The chain joins TRBV7-3 to TRBJ2-1; 9 nucleotides line up with TRBD1. Germline V gene data show CDR1 as SGHTA and CDR2 as FQGTGA. The CDR3 totals 13 residues. Unmatched junction bases numbered 1, after V lost 2 bases and J lost 8 bases. CDR3: CASSLGTGYEQFF. CDR3 nucleotides: TGTGCCAGCAGCTTAGGGACAGGGTATGAGCAGTTCTTC.

Regarding this clone: This is likely a read error, given that the CDR3 carries no conserved phenylalanine or tryptophan at its end. The J gene is TRBJ1-6, the V gene TRBV11-2; D call uncertain. Trimming stripped 5 bases from V and 3 bases from J, with 11 bases between. Germline values: CDR1 SGHAT, CDR2 FQNNGV. The CDR3 is made up of 15 amino acids. The CDR3 is CASSPFVGYNSPLHL. In DNA form, the CDR3 reads TGTGCCAGCAGCCCCTTTGTCGGCTATAATTCACCCCTCCACCTT.

The genes are TRBV2 and TRBJ1-5; TRBD1 aligns across 11 bases. Trimming took 2 bases from V and 4 from J; bases not matched to a gene: 7. The CDR3 extends over 17 amino acids. Germline CDR1 and CDR2: SNHLY and FYNNEI. The CDR3, as DNA: TGTGCCAGCAGTGAACTGGACAGGGGGCATAGGAATCAGCCCCAGCATTTT. Amino acid sequence: CASSELDRGHRNQPQHF.

This sequence joins TRBV11-2 and TRBJ2-2, with TRBD2 as a possible D gene (6 bases). CDR3 length equals 17 residues. Germline lookup yields CDR1 SGHAT and CDR2 FQNNGV. V was trimmed by 5 bases and J by 2 bases, leaving 18 bases between them. In DNA form, the CDR3 reads TGTGCCAGCAGCCCACTCCCCGGGACTCCCAACACCGGGGAGCTGTTTTTT. Its translation: CASSPLPGTPNTGELFF.

This chain uses TRBV6-1 with TRBJ1-4; TRBD1 agrees at 8 bases. The V gene end was trimmed by 6 bases and the J gene end by 8 bases; junction bases not matched to a gene: 5. This CDR3 region has 13 residues. Germline V CDR1 and CDR2: MNHNS, SASEGT. Written as DNA, the CDR3 is TGTGCCAGCAGGGACAGGGCATGGGAAAAACTGTTTTTT. Translating gives CASRDRAWEKLFF.

V is TRBV5-5 and J is TRBJ2-5; possible D gene TRBD1, 6 bases. The CDR3 loop spans 13 amino acids. CDR1 is SGHKS and CDR2 is YYEKEE in the germline V gene (reference sequence). V was pared by 4 bases and J by 4 bases, with 11 bases between. Here the CDR3 reads CASSNRVGETQYF. CDR3 in DNA: TGTGCCAGCAGCAACAGGGTTGGAGAGACCCAGTACTTC.

The CDR3 DNA is TGCGCCAGCAGTGAGCTGGTGGGGGATACGCAGAACACCGGGGAGCTGTTTTTT. Translating it yields CASSELVGDTQNTGELFF. This sequence joins TRBV10-1 and TRBJ2-2; D may match TRBD1 or TRBD2 (5 bases each). The ends were cut back, 2 bases at V and 1 base at J, with 17 bases in the middle. The CDR3 is 18 amino acids. Germline CDR1 is WNHNN and CDR2 is SYGVQD (reference sequence).